A selection of T cell receptor beta chains follows, all from one sample in a study of T-cell reconstitution after alpha-beta-depleted transplantation in children. TCRdb re-analysed the PCR reads in MiXCR, keeping a single row per CDR3 protein. The sample has hundreds of thousands of distinct CDR3 sequences; 10% to 15% are singletons. Sequencing used PBMCs, mostly from graft donor cells, obtained 360 days after TCRalphabeta/CD19-depleted stem cell transplant. These receptors originate from a male patient younger than 18 who had a stem cell transplant for acute myeloid leukemia, so the T cells may come from the graft donor. Each CDR3 is given with its conserved first and last residue.

V: TRBV29-1; CDR3: CSVEGRRIGGSYEQYF
V: TRBV15; CDR3: CATSRDLAGGEQYF
V: TRBV6-2/TRBV6-3; CDR3: CASSPRTSGRVGYNEQFF
V: TRBV3-1; CDR3: CASSQEQPPRKQYF
V: TRBV7-6; CDR3: CASRQGTSTDTQYF
V: TRBV12-3/TRBV12-4; CDR3: CASNGVGEQYF
V: TRBV20-1; CDR3: CSAREGQVRYNEQFF
V: TRBV4-1; CDR3: CASSQDRAPSGNTIYF
V: TRBV10-3; CDR3: CAISREDGETQYF
V: TRBV5-1; CDR3: CASSLVSGASYEQYF
V: TRBV12-3/TRBV12-4; CDR3: CATRGSGSVNEQYF
V: TRBV5-1; CDR3: CASNAGTTPYEQYF
V: TRBV15; CDR3: CATSRELAGGVNEQFF
V: TRBV30; CDR3: CAWSPGTGGPRQFF
V: TRBV6-5; CDR3: CASSSAVASGRDDTQYF
V: TRBV12-3/TRBV12-4; CDR3: CASKRSASGEQYF
V: TRBV28; CDR3: CASFQRLGTGMVSGNTIYF
V: TRBV14; CDR3: CASSQGRVPSHEQYF
V: TRBV4-3; CDR3: CASSPRQGANSGANVLTF
V: TRBV7-9; CDR3: CASSADPTTYEQYF
V: TRBV11-3; CDR3: CASSHGGLAGGETQYF
V: TRBV29-1; CDR3: CSVRRSYEQYF
V: TRBV2; CDR3: CASSPDRSPEGGYTF
V: TRBV7-9; CDR3: CASSARGSYEQYF
V: TRBV28; CDR3: CASCCWAQVTDTQYF
V: TRBV11-2; CDR3: CASSFTPGTSGKGYEQYF